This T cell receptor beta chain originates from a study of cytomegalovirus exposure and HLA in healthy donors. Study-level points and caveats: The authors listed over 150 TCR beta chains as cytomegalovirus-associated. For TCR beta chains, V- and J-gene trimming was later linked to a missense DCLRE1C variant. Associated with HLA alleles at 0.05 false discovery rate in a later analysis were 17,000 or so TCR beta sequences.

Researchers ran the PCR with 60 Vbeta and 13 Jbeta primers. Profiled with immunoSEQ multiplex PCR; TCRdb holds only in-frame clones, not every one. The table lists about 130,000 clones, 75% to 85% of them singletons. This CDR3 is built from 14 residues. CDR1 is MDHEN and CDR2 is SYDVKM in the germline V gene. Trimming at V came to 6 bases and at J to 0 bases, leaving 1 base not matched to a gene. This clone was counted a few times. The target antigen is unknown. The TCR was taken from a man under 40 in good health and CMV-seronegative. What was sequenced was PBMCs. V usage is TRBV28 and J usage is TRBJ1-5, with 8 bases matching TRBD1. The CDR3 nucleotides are TGTGCCAGCAGAGGACAGGGTAGCAATCAGCCCCAGCATTTT. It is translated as CASRGQGSNQPQHF.